These T cell receptor beta chains were read from a single sample in a study of T cell responses to AZD1222 COVID-19 vaccine. The repertoire was sequenced with immunoSEQ multiplex PCR; TCRdb's copy has only in-frame clones and lacks some. The top ten hold 5.8% of the sample, which has around 88,000 clones, approximately 91% seen once. The sample in question was peripheral blood, obtained on day 0 of AZD1222 vaccination. The receptor source for this set is an adult in good health. The CDR3 runs from the conserved cysteine through the conserved F or W. D genes are given only for firm matches. Clone size is shown for a subset of rows, as once, few, many or a class of expanded clone.

d_call,cdr3_length,j_call,v_call,clone_size,cdr3_nt,cdr3_aa
TRBD1,14,TRBJ1-3,TRBV2,few,TGTGCCAGCAGCGACAGGGGCCGGGGAAACACCATATATTTT,CASSDRGRGNTIYF
-,13,TRBJ2-7,TRBV29-1,-,TGCAGCGGCTATGAGGGGCCTTCCTACGAGCAGTACTTC,CSGYEGPSYEQYF
-,11,TRBJ2-3,TRBV2,-,TGTGCCAGCAGACAATCAGATACGCAGTATTTT,CASRQSDTQYF
-,13,TRBJ1-1,TRBV4-1,-,TGCGCCAGCAGCCAGGGACAGAACACTGAAGCTTTCTTT,CASSQGQNTEAFF
-,14,TRBJ2-2,TRBV7-9,-,TGTGCCAGCAGCTACGGACAGATGACCGGGGAGCTGTTTTTT,CASSYGQMTGELFF
-,14,TRBJ2-1,TRBV27,-,TGTGCCAGCAGTTTCCAGGGATCCTACAATGAGCAGTTCTTC,CASSFQGSYNEQFF
-,13,TRBJ2-1,TRBV18,once,TGTGCCAGCTCACCAGGGGCCAGCCTACATAAGTTCTTC,CASSPGASLHKFF
-,18,TRBJ2-2,TRBV24-1,few,TGTGCCACCAGTGATCCCCGACAGGACGCCGCGAACACCGGGGAGCTGTTTTTT,CATSDPRQDAANTGELFF
-,14,TRBJ1-2,TRBV27,few,TGTGCCAGCAGTTACGGTGGCGCCGGCTATGGCTACACCTTC,CASSYGGAGYGYTF
TRBD2,19,TRBJ2-3,TRBV15,-,TGTGCCACCAGCAGACCAGGGTCGCGGGAGGGCCTGGGAGCAGATACGCAGTATTTT,CATSRPGSREGLGADTQYF
-,13,TRBJ1-2,TRBV29-1,-,TGCAGCGTTGAAGATTATCCGGCTGTTGGCTACACCTTC,CSVEDYPAVGYTF
-,13,TRBJ1-5,TRBV27,-,TGTGCCAGCAGTTCTAGCCTTAGACAGCCCCAGCATTTT,CASSSSLRQPQHF
TRBD1,14,TRBJ2-7,TRBV3-1/TRBV3-2,-,TGTGCCAGCAGCCAACACGGACAGGGCTACGAGCAGTACTTC,CASSQHGQGYEQYF
-,16,TRBJ1-2,TRBV4-1,-,TGCGCCAGCAGCCAAGTTGGAGAAAGGGACTTTAAGGACTACACCTTC,CASSQVGERDFKDYTF
TRBD2,15,TRBJ2-3,TRBV27,-,TGTGCCAGCAGTCTAACTAGCGGGAGGGGGGATACGCAGTATTTT,CASSLTSGRGDTQYF
TRBD1,14,TRBJ2-7,TRBV7-8,-,TGTGCCAGCAGCGTACCGGGACAGCGGTACGAGCAGTACTTC,CASSVPGQRYEQYF
-,13,TRBJ1-3,TRBV12-3/TRBV12-4,-,TGTGCCAGCACCCTCGTCTCTGGAAACACCATATATTTT,CASTLVSGNTIYF
-,14,TRBJ2-1,TRBV10-1,once,TGCGCCAGCAGTCCCCGTGTGGCACTCAATGAGCAGTTCTTC,CASSPRVALNEQFF
TRBD2,14,TRBJ2-2,TRBV28,-,TGTGCCAGCATCGAAGCGGGGGCCGCCGGGGAGCTGTTTTTT,CASIEAGAAGELFF
-,13,TRBJ1-4,TRBV12-3/TRBV12-4,-,TGTGCCAGCTATTTACAGGGTACTGAAAAACTGTTTTTT,CASYLQGTEKLFF
-,12,TRBJ2-2,TRBV11-1,-,TGTGCCAGCAGCTTTGACACCGGGGAGCTGTTTTTT,CASSFDTGELFF
TRBD1,15,TRBJ2-7,TRBV5-6,-,TGTGCCAGCAGTTACCGGACAGGGCGGTCCTACGAGCAGTACTTC,CASSYRTGRSYEQYF
-,15,TRBJ1-5,TRBV24-1,-,TGTGCCACCAGTGGCTCCAGGGGTAGCAATCAGCCCCAGCATTTT,CATSGSRGSNQPQHF
TRBD2,17,TRBJ2-1,TRBV10-3,few,TGTGCCATCAGTGGGGGGACTAGCGGGAGCATTGGCAATGAGCAGTTCTTC,CAISGGTSGSIGNEQFF
-,14,TRBJ2-7,TRBV5-6,-,TGTGCCAGCAGCCAAGGGGACATAACCTACGAGCAGTACTTC,CASSQGDITYEQYF
TRBD1,13,TRBJ2-5,TRBV28,once,TGTGCCAGCAGTTCGACAGGGAAAGAGACCCAGTACTTC,CASSSTGKETQYF
-,11,TRBJ2-7,TRBV20-1,-,TGCAGTGCTAGAGATGGGGCAGCGAGGTACTTC,CSARDGAARYF
-,14,TRBJ2-7,TRBV6-9,-,TGTGCCAGCAGCCACACGGGCAGCTCCTACGAGCAGTACTTC,CASSHTGSSYEQYF
-,14,TRBJ2-1,TRBV5-1,once,TGCGCCAGCAGCTTTTCTGCCGGGGCTAATGAGCAGTTCTTC,CASSFSAGANEQFF
-,14,TRBJ1-2,TRBV29-1,-,TGCAGCGTTGAAGTGGAGGCAGGCGCCTATGGCTACACCTTC,CSVEVEAGAYGYTF
-,14,TRBJ2-2,TRBV3-1/TRBV3-2,-,TGTGCCAGCAGCCGTCAGGGTAACACCGGGGAGCTGTTTTTT,CASSRQGNTGELFF
TRBD2,19,TRBJ2-1,TRBV4-1,-,TGCGCCAGCAGCCCGCGAGGTGAGGCTAGCGGAGGACCTTACAATGAGCAGTTCTTC,CASSPRGEASGGPYNEQFF
-,16,TRBJ1-6,TRBV4-1,-,TGCGCCAGCAGCCAAGGCCCGACGGTCGTTAATTCACCCCTCCACTTT,CASSQGPTVVNSPLHF
-,17,TRBJ1-1,TRBV5-1,once,TGCGCCAGCAGCTTGGGCTTCCGAACCATGATGAACACTGAAGCTTTCTTT,CASSLGFRTMMNTEAFF
TRBD1,15,TRBJ1-1,TRBV19,-,TGTGCCAGTAGTATTTTGGGACAGGGGAACACTGAAGCTTTCTTT,CASSILGQGNTEAFF
TRBD1,15,TRBJ1-6,TRBV7-9,-,TGTGCCAGCAGCAACCGGGACAGCCAAGACTCACCCCTCCACTTT,CASSNRDSQDSPLHF
-,15,TRBJ1-2,TRBV28,once,TGTGCCAGCAGTACCCCGGCAGGGGTTCAGTATGGCTACACCTTC,CASSTPAGVQYGYTF
TRBD1,15,TRBJ1-4,TRBV4-2,-,TGTGCCAGCAGCGACGAGACAGGGAATTTAGGAAAACTGTTTTTT,CASSDETGNLGKLFF
TRBD1,13,TRBJ1-2,TRBV6-1,-,TGTGCCAGCAGTGATGGACTACAGGGGAGCTACACCTTC,CASSDGLQGSYTF
-,16,TRBJ2-2,TRBV27,-,TGTGCCAGCAGTTTAGAAACAGGTGCGAACACCGGGGAGCTGTTTTTT,CASSLETGANTGELFF
-,12,TRBJ2-2,TRBV27,once,TGTGCCAGCAGTTTTCGGACCGGGGAGCTGTTTTTT,CASSFRTGELFF
TRBD1,15,TRBJ2-2,TRBV6-5,-,TGTGCCAGCAGTTACTCAACAGGGGGCACCGGGGAGCTGTTTTTT,CASSYSTGGTGELFF
TRBD1,15,TRBJ1-2,TRBV6-2/TRBV6-3,-,TGTGCCAGCAGTTACCAGGACAGGGGGAACTATGGCTACACCTTC,CASSYQDRGNYGYTF
TRBD2,13,TRBJ2-1,TRBV6-5,-,TGTGCCAGCAGGAGACTAGCGGCCGATGAGCAGTTCTTC,CASRRLAADEQFF
-,14,TRBJ1-5,TRBV7-9,-,TGTGCCAGCAGCCCCCCGGGGTTCGGACAGCCCCAGCATTTT,CASSPPGFGQPQHF
-,13,TRBJ1-1,TRBV19,-,TGTGCCAGTAGTGTTCAGCAGGGCACTGAAGCTTTCTTT,CASSVQQGTEAFF
-,13,TRBJ2-2,TRBV27,-,TGTGCCAGCAGTTTACAGGGTTCCGGGGAGCTGTTTTTT,CASSLQGSGELFF
TRBD1,15,TRBJ1-5,TRBV6-2/TRBV6-3,medium-sized,TGTGCCAGCAGTTCACGGGACAGGTACAATCAGCCCCAGCATTTT,CASSSRDRYNQPQHF
TRBD1,13,TRBJ2-7,TRBV19,medium-sized,TGTGCCAGTAGTAACCAGGGGGCGTACGAGCAGTACTTC,CASSNQGAYEQYF
-,13,TRBJ2-1,TRBV7-9,-,TGTGCCAGCAGCTTTCCTAGCTCCAATGAGCAGTTCTTC,CASSFPSSNEQFF
-,15,TRBJ1-6,TRBV7-9,-,TGTGCCAGCAGCTTTACGGATGCCTATAATTCACCCCTCCACTTT,CASSFTDAYNSPLHF
-,14,TRBJ1-6,TRBV29-1,-,TGCAGCGTCTCAGTTGGGCAGGGGAATTCACCCCTCCACTTT,CSVSVGQGNSPLHF
-,13,TRBJ2-7,TRBV5-1,-,TGCGCCAGCAGCTCCCCGACCTATCGGGAGCAGTACTTC,CASSSPTYREQYF